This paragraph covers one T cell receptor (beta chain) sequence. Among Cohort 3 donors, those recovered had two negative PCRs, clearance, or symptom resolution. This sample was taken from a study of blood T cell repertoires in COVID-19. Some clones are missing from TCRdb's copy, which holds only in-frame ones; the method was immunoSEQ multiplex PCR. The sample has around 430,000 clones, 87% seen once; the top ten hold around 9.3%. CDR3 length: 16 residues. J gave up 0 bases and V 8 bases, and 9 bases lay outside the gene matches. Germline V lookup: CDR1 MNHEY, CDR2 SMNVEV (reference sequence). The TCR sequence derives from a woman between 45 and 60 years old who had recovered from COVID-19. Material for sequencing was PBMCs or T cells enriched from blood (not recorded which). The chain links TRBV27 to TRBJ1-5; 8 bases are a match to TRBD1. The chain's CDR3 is CASGQGGVPSNQPQHF. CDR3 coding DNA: TGTGCCAGCGGACAGGGCGGTGTGCCTAGCAATCAGCCCCAGCATTTT.